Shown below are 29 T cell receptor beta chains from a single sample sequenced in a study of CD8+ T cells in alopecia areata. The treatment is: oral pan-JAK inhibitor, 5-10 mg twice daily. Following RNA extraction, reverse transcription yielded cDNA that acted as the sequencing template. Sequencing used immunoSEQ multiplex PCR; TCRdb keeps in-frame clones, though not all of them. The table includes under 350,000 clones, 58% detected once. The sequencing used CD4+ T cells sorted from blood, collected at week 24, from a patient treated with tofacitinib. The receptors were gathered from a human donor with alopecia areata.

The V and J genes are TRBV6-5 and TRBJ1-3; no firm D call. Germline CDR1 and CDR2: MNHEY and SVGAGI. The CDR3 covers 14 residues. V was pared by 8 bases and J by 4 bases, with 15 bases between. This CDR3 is CASVRTGHGNTIYF. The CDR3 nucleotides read TGTGCCAGCGTCAGGACTGGGCACGGAAACACCATATATTTT.

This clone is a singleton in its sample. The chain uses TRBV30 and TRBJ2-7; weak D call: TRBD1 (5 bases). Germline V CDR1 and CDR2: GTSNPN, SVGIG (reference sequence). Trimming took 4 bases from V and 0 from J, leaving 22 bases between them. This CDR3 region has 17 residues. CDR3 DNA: TGTGCCTGGAAAAGGTCCCTCAGGGCCAGGAGCTCCTACGAGCAGTACTTC. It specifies CAWKRSLRARSSYEQYF.

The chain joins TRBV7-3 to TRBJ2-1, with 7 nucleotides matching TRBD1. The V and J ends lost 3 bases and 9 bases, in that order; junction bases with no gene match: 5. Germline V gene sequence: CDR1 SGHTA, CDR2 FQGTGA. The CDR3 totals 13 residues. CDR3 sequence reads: CASSFGQAREQFF. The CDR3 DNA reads TGTGCCAGCAGCTTCGGACAGGCGCGTGAGCAGTTCTTC.

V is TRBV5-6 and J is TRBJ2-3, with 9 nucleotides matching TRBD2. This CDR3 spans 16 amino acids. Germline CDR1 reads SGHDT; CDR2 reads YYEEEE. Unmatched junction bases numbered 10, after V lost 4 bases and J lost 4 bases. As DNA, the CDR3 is TGTGCCAGCAGCAGAACTAGCGGGCCGGGTCCAGATACGCAGTATTTT. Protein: CASSRTSGPGPDTQYF.

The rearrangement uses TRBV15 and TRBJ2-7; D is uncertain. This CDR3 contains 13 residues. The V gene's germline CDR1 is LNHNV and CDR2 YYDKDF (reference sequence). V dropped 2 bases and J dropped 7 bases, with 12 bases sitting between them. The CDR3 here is CATSRQDPREQYF. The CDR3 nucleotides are TGTGCCACCAGCAGACAGGACCCCCGGGAGCAGTACTTC.

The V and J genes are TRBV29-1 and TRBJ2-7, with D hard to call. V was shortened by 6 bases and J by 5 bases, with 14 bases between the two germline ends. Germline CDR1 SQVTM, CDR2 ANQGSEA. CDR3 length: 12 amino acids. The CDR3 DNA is TGCAGCGTGAAACACCGGGTCGACGAGCAGTACTTC. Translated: CSVKHRVDEQYF.

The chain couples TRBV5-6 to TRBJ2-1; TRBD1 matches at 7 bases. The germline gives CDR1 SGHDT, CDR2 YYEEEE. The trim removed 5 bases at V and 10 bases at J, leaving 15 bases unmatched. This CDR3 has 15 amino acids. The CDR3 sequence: CASSYGQALRGEQFF. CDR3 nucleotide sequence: TGTGCCAGCAGTTACGGACAGGCTCTGAGGGGGGAGCAGTTCTTC. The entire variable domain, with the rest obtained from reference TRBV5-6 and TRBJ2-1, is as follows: DAGVTQSPTHLIKTRGQQVTLRCSPKSGHDTVSWYQQALGQGPQFIFQYYEEEERQRGNFPDRFSGHQFPNYSSELNVNALLLGDSALYLCASSYGQALRGEQFFGPGTRLTVL.

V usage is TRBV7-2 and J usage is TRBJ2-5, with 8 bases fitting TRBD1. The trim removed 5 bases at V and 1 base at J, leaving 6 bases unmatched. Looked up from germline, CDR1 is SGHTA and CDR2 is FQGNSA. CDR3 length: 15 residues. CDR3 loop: CASSVGQGGQETQYF. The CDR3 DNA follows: TGTGCCAGCAGCGTCGGACAGGGAGGCCAAGAGACCCAGTACTTC.

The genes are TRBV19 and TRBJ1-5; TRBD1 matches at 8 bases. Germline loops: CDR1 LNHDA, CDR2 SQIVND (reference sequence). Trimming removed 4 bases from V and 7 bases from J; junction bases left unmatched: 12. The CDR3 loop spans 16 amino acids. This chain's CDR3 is CASSTIDRGEGQPQHF. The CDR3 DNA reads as TGTGCCAGTAGTACGATCGACAGGGGCGAAGGACAGCCCCAGCATTTT.

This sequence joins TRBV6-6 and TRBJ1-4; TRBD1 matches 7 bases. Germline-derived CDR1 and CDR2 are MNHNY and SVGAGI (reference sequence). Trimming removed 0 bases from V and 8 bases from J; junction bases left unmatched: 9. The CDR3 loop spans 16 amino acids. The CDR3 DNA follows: TGTGCCAGCAGTTACTCGAAAGGGGACAGTGGGGAAAAACTGTTTTTT. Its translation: CASSYSKGDSGEKLFF.

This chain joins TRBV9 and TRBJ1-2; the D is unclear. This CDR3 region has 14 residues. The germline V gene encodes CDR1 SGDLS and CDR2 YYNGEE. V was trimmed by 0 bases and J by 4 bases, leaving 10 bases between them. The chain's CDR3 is CASSVASQLYGYTF. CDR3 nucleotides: TGTGCCAGCAGCGTAGCTAGCCAGCTCTATGGCTACACCTTC.

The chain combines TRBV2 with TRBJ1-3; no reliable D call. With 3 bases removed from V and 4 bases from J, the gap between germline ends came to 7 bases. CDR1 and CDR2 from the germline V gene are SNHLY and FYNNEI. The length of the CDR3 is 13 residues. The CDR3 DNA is TGTGCCAGCAGTGAGACCACGGGAAACACCATATATTTT. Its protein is CASSETTGNTIYF.

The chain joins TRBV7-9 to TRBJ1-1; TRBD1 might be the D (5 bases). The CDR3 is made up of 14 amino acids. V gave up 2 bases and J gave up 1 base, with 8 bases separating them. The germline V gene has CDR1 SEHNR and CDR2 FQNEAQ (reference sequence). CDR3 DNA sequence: TGTGCCAGCAGCTTAATGGGGGGGAACACTGAAGCTTTCTTT. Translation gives CASSLMGGNTEAFF.

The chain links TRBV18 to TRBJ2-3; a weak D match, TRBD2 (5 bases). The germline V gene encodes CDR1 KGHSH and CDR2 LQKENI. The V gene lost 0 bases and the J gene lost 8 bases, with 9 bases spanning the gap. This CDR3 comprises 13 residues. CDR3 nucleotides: TGTGCCAGCTCACCACCGATAGGGAGTACGCAGTATTTT. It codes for CASSPPIGSTQYF. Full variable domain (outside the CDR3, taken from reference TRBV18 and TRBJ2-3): NAGVMQNPRHLVRRRGQEARLRCSPMKGHSHVYWYRQLPEEGLKFMVYLQKENIIDESGMPKERFSAEFPKEGPSILRIQQVVRGDSAAYFCASSPPIGSTQYFGPGTRLTVL.

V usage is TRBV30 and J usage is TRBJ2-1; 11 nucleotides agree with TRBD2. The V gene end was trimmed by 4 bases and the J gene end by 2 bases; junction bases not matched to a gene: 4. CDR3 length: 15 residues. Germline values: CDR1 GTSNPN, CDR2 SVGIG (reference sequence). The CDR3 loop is CAWTSGGLPYNEQFF. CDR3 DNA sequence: TGTGCCTGGACTAGCGGGGGGCTACCCTACAATGAGCAGTTCTTC.

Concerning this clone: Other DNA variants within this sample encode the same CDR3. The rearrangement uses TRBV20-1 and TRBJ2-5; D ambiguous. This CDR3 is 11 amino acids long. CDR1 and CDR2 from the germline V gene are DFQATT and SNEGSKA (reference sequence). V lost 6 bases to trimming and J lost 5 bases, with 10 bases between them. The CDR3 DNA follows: TGCAGTGCGCGGCTGGGGGAGACCCAGTACTTC. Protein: CSARLGETQYF.

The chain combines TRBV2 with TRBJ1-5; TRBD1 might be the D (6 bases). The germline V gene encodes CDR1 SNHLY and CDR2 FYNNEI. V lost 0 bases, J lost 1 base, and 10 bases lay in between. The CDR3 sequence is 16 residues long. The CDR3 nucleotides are TGTGCCAGCAGTGAAGCTAGAGGGGGGAGCAATCAGCCCCAGCATTTT. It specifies CASSEARGGSNQPQHF.

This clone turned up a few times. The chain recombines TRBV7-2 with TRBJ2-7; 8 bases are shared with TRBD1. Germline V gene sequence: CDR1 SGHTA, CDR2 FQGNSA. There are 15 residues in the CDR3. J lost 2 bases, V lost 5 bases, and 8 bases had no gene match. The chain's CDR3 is CASSPGQGITYEQYF. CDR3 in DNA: TGTGCCAGCAGCCCAGGACAGGGCATAACCTACGAGCAGTACTTC.

CDR3 DNA sequence: TGTGCCAGCAGCTTGGCGGGGACAGATACGCAGTATTTT. Amino acids: CASSLAGTDTQYF. The rearrangement links TRBV5-4 to TRBJ2-3; the D gene is possibly TRBD2 (5 bases). The V end was cut by 0 bases, the J end by 3 bases, with 5 bases between. Germline V CDR1 and CDR2: SGHNT, YYREEE (reference sequence). There are 13 residues in the CDR3.

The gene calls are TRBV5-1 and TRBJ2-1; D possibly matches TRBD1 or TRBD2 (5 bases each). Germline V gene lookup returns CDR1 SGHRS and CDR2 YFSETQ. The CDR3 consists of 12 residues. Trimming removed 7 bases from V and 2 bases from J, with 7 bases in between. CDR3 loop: CASRGPYNEQFF. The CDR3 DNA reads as TGCGCCAGCCGGGGACCCTACAATGAGCAGTTCTTC.

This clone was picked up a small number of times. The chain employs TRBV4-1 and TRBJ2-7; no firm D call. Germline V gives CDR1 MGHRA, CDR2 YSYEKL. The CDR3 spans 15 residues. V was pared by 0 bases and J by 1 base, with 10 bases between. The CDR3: CASSQEPVPSYEQYF. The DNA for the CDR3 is TGCGCCAGCAGCCAAGAACCTGTACCATCCTACGAGCAGTACTTC.

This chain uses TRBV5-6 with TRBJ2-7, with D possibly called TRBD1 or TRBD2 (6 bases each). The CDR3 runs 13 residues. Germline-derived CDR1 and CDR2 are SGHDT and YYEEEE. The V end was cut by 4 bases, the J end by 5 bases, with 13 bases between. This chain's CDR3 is CASSNTGRHEQYF. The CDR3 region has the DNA TGTGCCAGCAGCAACACAGGGAGGCACGAGCAGTACTTC.

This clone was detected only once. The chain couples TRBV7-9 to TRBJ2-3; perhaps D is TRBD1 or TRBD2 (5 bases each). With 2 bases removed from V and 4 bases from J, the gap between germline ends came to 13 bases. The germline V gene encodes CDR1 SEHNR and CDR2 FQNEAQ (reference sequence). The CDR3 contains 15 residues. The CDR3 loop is CASSLQGGTADTQYF. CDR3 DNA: TGTGCCAGCAGCTTACAAGGTGGGACCGCAGATACGCAGTATTTT.

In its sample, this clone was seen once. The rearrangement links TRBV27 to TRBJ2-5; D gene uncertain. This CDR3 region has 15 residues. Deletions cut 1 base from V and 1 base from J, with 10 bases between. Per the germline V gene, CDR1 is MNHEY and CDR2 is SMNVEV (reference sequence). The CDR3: CASSLLRAGQETQYF. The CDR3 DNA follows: TGTGCCAGCAGTTTATTAAGGGCAGGCCAAGAGACCCAGTACTTC.

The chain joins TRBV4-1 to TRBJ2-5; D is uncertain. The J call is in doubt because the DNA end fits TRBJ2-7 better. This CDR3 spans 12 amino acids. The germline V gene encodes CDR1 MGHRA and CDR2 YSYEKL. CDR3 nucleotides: TGCGCCAGCAGCCAGGGCGGCTACGAGCAGTACTTC. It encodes CASSQGGYEQYF.

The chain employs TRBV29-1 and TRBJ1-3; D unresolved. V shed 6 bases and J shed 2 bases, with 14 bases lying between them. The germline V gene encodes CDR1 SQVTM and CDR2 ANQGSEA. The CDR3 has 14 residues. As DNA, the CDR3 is TGCAGCGTGGCCATAGGAGGGACTGGAAACACCATATATTTT. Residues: CSVAIGGTGNTIYF.

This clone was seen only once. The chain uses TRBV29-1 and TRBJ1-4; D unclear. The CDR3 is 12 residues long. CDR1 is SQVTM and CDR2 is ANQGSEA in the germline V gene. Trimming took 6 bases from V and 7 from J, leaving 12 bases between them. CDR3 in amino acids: CSVGQNREKLFF. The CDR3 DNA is TGCAGCGTCGGTCAGAACCGTGAAAAACTGTTTTTT.

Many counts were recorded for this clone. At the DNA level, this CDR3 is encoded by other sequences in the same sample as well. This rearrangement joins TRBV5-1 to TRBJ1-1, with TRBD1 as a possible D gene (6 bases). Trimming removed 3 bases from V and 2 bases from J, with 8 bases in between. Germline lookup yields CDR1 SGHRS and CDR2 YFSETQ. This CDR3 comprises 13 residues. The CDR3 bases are TGCGCCAGCAGCTCGGGACAAAACACTGAAGCTTTCTTT. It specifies CASSSGQNTEAFF.

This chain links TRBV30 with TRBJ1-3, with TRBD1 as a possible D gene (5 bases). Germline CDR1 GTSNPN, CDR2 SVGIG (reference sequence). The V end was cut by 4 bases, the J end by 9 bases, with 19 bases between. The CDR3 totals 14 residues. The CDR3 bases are TGTGCCTGGACCAGAAGGGACCAGGCGTTCACCATATATTTT. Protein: CAWTRRDQAFTIYF.